The following is a T cell receptor beta chain sequence with its context. The data belong to a study of cytomegalovirus exposure and HLA in healthy donors. The CDR3 has 15 amino acids. The germline CDR1 and CDR2 sequences are SEHNR and FQNEAQ (reference sequence). Trimming removed 0 bases from V and 9 bases from J; junction bases left unmatched: 8. The PCR had 60 Vbeta and 13 Jbeta primers. Clones were read by immunoSEQ multiplex PCR, and TCRdb kept only the in-frame ones, dropping some. The data hold 82,000 or so clones, with about 70% observed a single time. This chain joins TRBV7-9 and TRBJ1-1; 9 bases are shared with TRBD1. Sequencing was performed on PBMCs. This clonotype originated in a woman aged 50 to 60 in good health and CMV-seropositive. In DNA, the CDR3 is TGTGCCAGCAGCTTAGCCGGGGTAGGGACAGGGCAAGCTTTCTTT. Its protein product is CASSLAGVGTGQAFF.